The rows below give T cell receptor beta chains drawn from one sample of a study of CD8 T cells in Susac syndrome. TCRdb itself ran the immunoSEQ multiplex PCR reads through MiXCR, one entry per CDR3 protein. The table shows more than 150,000 distinct CDR3 sequences, with roughly 95% occurring only once. Sequences were obtained from CD4+ T cells from PBMCs. The receptors originated from a human donor with Susac syndrome. CDR3s include the opening cysteine and the closing phenylalanine or tryptophan. The order of the fields is CDR3 protein, V gene, CDR3 length, J gene.

cdr3_aa: CASSHSWTGGKDGYTF
v_call: TRBV14
cdr3_length: 16
j_call: TRBJ1-2

cdr3_aa: CASSSMSGPQAAFF
v_call: TRBV7-9
cdr3_length: 14
j_call: TRBJ1-1

cdr3_aa: CASSLESGRFETQYF
v_call: TRBV5-1
cdr3_length: 15
j_call: TRBJ2-5

cdr3_aa: CSASGRVGALSYEQYF
v_call: TRBV20-1
cdr3_length: 16
j_call: TRBJ2-7

cdr3_aa: CASSQAEQTQYF
v_call: TRBV3-1
cdr3_length: 12
j_call: TRBJ2-5

cdr3_aa: CASSPSYSQETQYF
v_call: TRBV11-2
cdr3_length: 14
j_call: TRBJ2-5

cdr3_aa: CASSLSTNTGELFF
v_call: TRBV11-2
cdr3_length: 14
j_call: TRBJ2-2

cdr3_aa: CASTRQGGTDTQYF
v_call: TRBV28
cdr3_length: 14
j_call: TRBJ2-3

cdr3_aa: CASGRTESASNYGYTF
v_call: TRBV7-9
cdr3_length: 16
j_call: TRBJ1-2

cdr3_aa: CSVRRGNEQFF
v_call: TRBV29-1
cdr3_length: 11
j_call: TRBJ2-1

cdr3_aa: CATSRRSGPSSGNQETQYF
v_call: TRBV15
cdr3_length: 19
j_call: TRBJ2-5

cdr3_aa: CSVVRQGTYEQYF
v_call: TRBV29-1
cdr3_length: 13
j_call: TRBJ2-7

cdr3_aa: CATSRQGQETQYF
v_call: TRBV2
cdr3_length: 13
j_call: TRBJ2-5

cdr3_aa: CASSFSLASGRVGGYEQYF
v_call: TRBV27
cdr3_length: 19
j_call: TRBJ2-7

cdr3_aa: CASRPSTFSGANVLTF
v_call: TRBV6-1
cdr3_length: 16
j_call: TRBJ2-6

cdr3_aa: CASSPAAGDTQYF
v_call: TRBV5-4
cdr3_length: 13
j_call: TRBJ2-3

cdr3_aa: CAWSVGGLAGTSYNEQFF
v_call: TRBV30
cdr3_length: 18
j_call: TRBJ2-1

cdr3_aa: CASRVYIDRVDEAFF
v_call: TRBV6-5
cdr3_length: 15
j_call: TRBJ1-1

cdr3_aa: CASSLKQIQETQYF
v_call: TRBV5-1
cdr3_length: 14
j_call: TRBJ2-5

cdr3_aa: CASSTGQGYNEQFF
v_call: TRBV28
cdr3_length: 14
j_call: TRBJ2-1

cdr3_aa: CASSLDRGGQQYF
v_call: TRBV7-6
cdr3_length: 13
j_call: TRBJ2-7